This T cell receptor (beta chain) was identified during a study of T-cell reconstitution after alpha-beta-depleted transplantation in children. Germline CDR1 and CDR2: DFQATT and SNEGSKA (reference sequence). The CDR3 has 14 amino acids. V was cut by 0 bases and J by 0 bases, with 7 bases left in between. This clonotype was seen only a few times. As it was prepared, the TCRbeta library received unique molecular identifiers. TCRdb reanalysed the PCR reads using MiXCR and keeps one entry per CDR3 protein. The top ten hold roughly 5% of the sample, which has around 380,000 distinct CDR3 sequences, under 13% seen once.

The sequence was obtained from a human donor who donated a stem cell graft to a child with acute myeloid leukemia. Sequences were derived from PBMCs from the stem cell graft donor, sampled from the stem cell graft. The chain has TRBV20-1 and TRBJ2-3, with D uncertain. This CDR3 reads CSARDEFSTDTQYF. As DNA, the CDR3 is TGCAGTGCTAGAGATGAGTTCAGCACAGATACGCAGTATTTT.